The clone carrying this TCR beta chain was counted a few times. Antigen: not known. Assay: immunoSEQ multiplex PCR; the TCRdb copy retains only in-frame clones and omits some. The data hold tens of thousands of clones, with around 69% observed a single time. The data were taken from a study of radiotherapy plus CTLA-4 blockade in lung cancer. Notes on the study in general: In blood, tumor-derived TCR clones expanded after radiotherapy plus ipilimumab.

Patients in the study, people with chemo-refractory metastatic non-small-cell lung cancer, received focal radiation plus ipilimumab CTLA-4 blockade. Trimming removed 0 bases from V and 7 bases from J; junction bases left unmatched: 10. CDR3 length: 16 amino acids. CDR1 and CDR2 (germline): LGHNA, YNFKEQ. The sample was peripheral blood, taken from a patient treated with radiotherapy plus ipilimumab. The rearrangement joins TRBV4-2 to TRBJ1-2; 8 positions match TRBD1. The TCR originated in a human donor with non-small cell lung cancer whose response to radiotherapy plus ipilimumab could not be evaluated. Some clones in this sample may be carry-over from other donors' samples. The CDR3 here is CASSQDPGRGLGGYTF. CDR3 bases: TGTGCCAGCAGCCAAGATCCAGGCAGGGGGCTTGGTGGCTACACCTTC.